These 30 T cell receptor beta chains share one sample of origin, sequenced in a study of post-analysis software for immune sequencing data. Overall study findings and caveats: The study found TRBV5-6, TRBV5-1 and TRBV20-1 among roughly 5 TRBV segments more frequent in patients than controls.

TCR beta cDNA libraries had unique molecular identifiers. TCRdb ran MiXCR on the PCR reads and lists one entry per CDR3 protein. The sample lists under 650,000 distinct CDR3 sequences; roughly 47% were seen once. Their specific antigens are unknown. The sequenced sample consisted of blood. These receptors were collected from a girl aged 10 to 17 with multiple sclerosis.

The chain recombines TRBV20-1 with TRBJ2-7; D is perhaps TRBD1 or TRBD2 (6 bases each). The germline CDR1 and CDR2 sequences are DFQATT and SNEGSKA (reference sequence). This CDR3 spans 12 amino acids. V lost 7 bases and J 5 bases, leaving 15 bases between the germline ends. In DNA form, the CDR3 reads TGCAGTGTTAGGGGGGATGGAGACGAGCAGTACTTC. Translation: CSVRGDGDEQYF.

The chain carries TRBV7-2 and TRBJ1-1; a possible D gene is TRBD1 (6 bases). The CDR3 loop spans 14 amino acids. Germline V gives CDR1 SGHTA, CDR2 FQGNSA. Deletions cut 1 base from V and 7 bases from J, with 13 bases between. CDR3 residues: CASSLGGGTGEAFF. DNA for the CDR3: TGTGCCAGCAGCTTAGGAGGGGGGACGGGTGAAGCTTTCTTT.

V gene TRBV7-9 combines with J gene TRBJ1-2, with TRBD1 matching over 8 bases. V dropped 5 bases and J dropped 4; count of bases not matched to a gene: 12. CDR3 size: 16 residues. CDR1 is SEHNR and CDR2 is FQNEAQ in the germline V gene (reference sequence). The CDR3 sequence: CASSPRSQDRVYGYTF. The CDR3 DNA reads as TGTGCCAGCAGCCCCAGGAGTCAGGACAGGGTCTATGGCTACACCTTC.

The genes are TRBV12-3 or TRBV12-4 and TRBJ2-7; TRBD1 or TRBD2 may be the D gene (7 bases each). V was pared by 3 bases and J by 1 base, with 16 bases between. The CDR3 is 16 residues long. Here the CDR3 reads CASSLGGTALSYEQYF. CDR3 coding DNA: TGTGCCAGCAGTTTGGGGGGGACAGCGTTATCCTACGAGCAGTACTTC.

The rearrangement links TRBV10-3 to TRBJ2-1; 13 bases line up with TRBD2. Germline CDR1 and CDR2: ENHRY and SYGVKD. V trimming: 7 bases; J trimming: 7 bases; junction bases outside the gene matches: 10. The CDR3 sequence is 16 residues long. The CDR3 region is CAITESGLAGNNEQFF. The CDR3 nucleotides read TGTGCCATCACTGAATCGGGACTAGCGGGAAATAATGAGCAGTTCTTC.

A few counts support this clonotype. The chain combines TRBV5-1 with TRBJ2-7; no clear D gene. This CDR3 has 13 residues. The V gene lost 5 bases and the J gene lost 3 bases, with 12 bases spanning the gap. The germline CDR1 and CDR2 sequences are SGHRS and YFSETQ. CDR3 residues: CASSDLTNYEQYF. CDR3 DNA sequence: TGCGCCAGCAGTGACCTGACCAACTACGAGCAGTACTTC.

This clonotype was recorded a few times. CDR3 residues: CSVVAQGGPTDTQYF. DNA for the CDR3: TGCAGCGTTGTAGCCCAGGGGGGTCCCACAGATACGCAGTATTTT. The chain links TRBV29-1 to TRBJ2-3; TRBD1 is a possible D gene (7 bases). From germline, CDR1 is SQVTM and CDR2 ANQGSEA. V lost 4 bases, J lost 2 bases, and 16 bases lay in between. The CDR3 contains 15 residues.

V usage is TRBV4-1 and J usage is TRBJ2-5; the match to TRBD1 covers 9 bases. The germline gives CDR1 MGHRA, CDR2 YSYEKL. This CDR3 contains 16 residues. Unmatched junction bases numbered 9, after V lost 5 bases and J lost 2 bases. CDR3 loop: CASSAGTGKLQETQYF. In nucleotides, the CDR3 is TGCGCCAGCAGCGCCGGGACAGGGAAACTACAAGAGACCCAGTACTTC.

The sample holds a few counts of this clonotype. The V call is TRBV28, the J call TRBJ2-4, with TRBD2 matching 7 bases. Germline CDR1 MDHEN, CDR2 SYDVKM. V shed 3 bases and J 5 bases; nucleotides not matched to a gene: 4. The CDR3 spans 14 residues. The CDR3 region is CASSFTSEENIQYF. The DNA of the CDR3 is TGTGCCAGCAGTTTTACTAGCGAAGAAAACATTCAGTACTTC.

The rearrangement links TRBV27 to TRBJ1-6; no firm D call. Deletions cut 8 bases from V and 6 bases from J, with 11 bases between. Per the germline V gene, CDR1 is MNHEY and CDR2 is SMNVEV (reference sequence). The CDR3 contains 13 residues. CDR3 region: CASGGQLNSPLHF. The CDR3 DNA follows: TGTGCCAGCGGAGGGCAACTTAATTCACCCCTCCACTTT.

The rearrangement uses TRBV5-1 and TRBJ2-4; the D gene is possibly TRBD1 (6 bases). V was pared by 7 bases and J by 10 bases, with 30 bases between. Germline values: CDR1 SGHRS, CDR2 YFSETQ. This CDR3 comprises 17 residues. The CDR3 nucleotides are TGCGCCAGCCCTTCACCTTATCAACCGGGACAAGTAAGGATTCAGTACTTC. Encoded protein: CASPSPYQPGQVRIQYF.

This clonotype was detected only a few times. The gene calls are TRBV27 and TRBJ1-4, with D maybe TRBD1 (5 bases). The V and J ends lost 2 bases and 5 bases respectively, with 12 bases between them. This CDR3 is built from 15 residues. Germline assignment: CDR1 MNHEY and CDR2 SMNVEV (reference sequence). CDR3 residues: CASSLGGRPNEKLFF. CDR3 nucleotide sequence: TGTGCCAGCAGTTTAGGGGGACGGCCAAATGAAAAACTGTTTTTT.

The chain combines TRBV20-1 with TRBJ2-7; 9 nucleotides agree with TRBD2. Germline CDR1 DFQATT, CDR2 SNEGSKA (reference sequence). The CDR3 contains 13 residues. With 5 bases clipped from V and 1 base from J, the junction kept 3 bases outside the gene matches. The CDR3 bases are TGCAGTGCTCCTAGCGGGACTTCCTACGAGCAGTACTTC. Residues: CSAPSGTSYEQYF.

The chain carries TRBV27 and TRBJ2-7, with 9 bases fitting TRBD1. The germline gives CDR1 MNHEY, CDR2 SMNVEV (reference sequence). The V gene end was trimmed by 6 bases and the J gene end by 5 bases; junction bases not matched to a gene: 11. The CDR3 is 15 residues long. The CDR3 here is CASSHRQGQGHEQYF. The CDR3 DNA is TGTGCCAGCAGCCACCGGCAGGGACAGGGACACGAGCAGTACTTC.

V and J are TRBV6-1 and TRBJ1-6; D call uncertain. The CDR3 has 13 residues. V lost 1 base to trimming and J lost 10 bases, with 8 bases between them. The germline V gene encodes CDR1 MNHNS and CDR2 SASEGT. The CDR3 sequence: CASSEGLGSPLHF. Here the CDR3 DNA reads TGTGCCAGCAGTGAAGGTCTAGGGTCACCCCTCCACTTT.

Only a few counts were recorded for this clonotype. The chain joins TRBV10-2 to TRBJ2-4; possibly TRBD1 for D (6 bases). CDR1 is WSHSY, CDR2 SAAADI, per germline. The length of the CDR3 is 12 residues. V lost 8 bases and J 3 bases, leaving 8 bases between the germline ends. CDR3 region: CASRDNKNIQYF. The CDR3 DNA follows: TGCGCCAGCCGGGACAACAAAAACATTCAGTACTTC.

The chain has TRBV7-2 and TRBJ2-5; 12 nucleotides align to TRBD2. The junction had 11 bases not matched to a gene; V was cut back by 1 base and J by 11 bases. Germline values: CDR1 SGHTA, CDR2 FQGNSA. The CDR3 is made up of 16 amino acids. CDR3 in amino acids: CASSLVGTSGHNEQYF. The CDR3 DNA follows: TGTGCCAGCAGCTTAGTAGGGACTAGCGGGCACAATGAGCAGTACTTC.

V is TRBV5-5 and J is TRBJ2-2, with 12 nucleotides matching TRBD1. The CDR3 contains 19 residues. V shed 4 bases and J 5 bases; nucleotides not matched to a gene: 15. Germline V gene lookup returns CDR1 SGHKS and CDR2 YYEKEE (reference sequence). In DNA form, the CDR3 reads TGTGCCAGCAGCCCAACCCGGGACAGGGGGCGCGGAGAAACCGGGGAGCTGTTTTTT. Its translation is CASSPTRDRGRGETGELFF.

This clonotype was found a few times. The J gene is TRBJ2-7, the V gene TRBV12-3 or TRBV12-4; D not certain. Trimming shortened V by 0 bases and J by 5 bases, and 2 bases separated the two germline ends. This CDR3 has 11 residues. For the CDR3, the DNA is TGTGCCAGCAGTTTAGCCGACGAGCAGTACTTC. Its protein product is CASSLADEQYF.

Points on this clonotype: One junction end does not reproduce the germline sequence, and a read error may be involved. The chain has TRBV7-9 and TRBJ2-5; D gene unclear. CDR1 SEHNR and CDR2 FQNEAQ come from the germline V gene (reference sequence). CDR3 length: 15 residues. The CDR3 region is CASSVALGSQETQYF. The DNA of the CDR3 is TGTGCCAGCAGCGTAGCTTTAGGTAGCCAAGAGACCCAGTACTTC.

This clonotype was observed a few times. The chain is built from TRBV12-3 or TRBV12-4 and TRBJ2-4, with 8 bases that match TRBD2. The J call may be incorrect, as the DNA end agrees better with TRBJ2-7. The CDR3 has 15 residues. The chain's CDR3 is CASSLGAGVSYEQYF. In DNA form, the CDR3 reads TGTGCCAGCAGTCTCGGAGCGGGAGTGAGCTACGAGCAGTACTTC.

The gene calls are TRBV29-1 and TRBJ1-4; D remains unclear. With 7 bases removed from V and 2 bases from J, the gap between germline ends came to 14 bases. Germline CDR1 and CDR2: SQVTM and ANQGSEA. This CDR3 has 14 residues. The CDR3 loop is CSAPIGGTNEKLFF. The CDR3 DNA sequence: TGCAGCGCCCCAATAGGAGGGACTAATGAAAAACTGTTTTTT.

The gene calls are TRBV12-3 or TRBV12-4 and TRBJ2-3, with D hard to call. This CDR3 is 12 amino acids long. The V end lost 6 bases, the J end lost 7 bases, and 11 bases lay between the germline ends. DNA of the CDR3: TGTGCCAGCAGCTCCTCGTGGAATACGCAGTATTTT. Its translation: CASSSSWNTQYF.

The chain is built from TRBV10-3 and TRBJ1-1, with 7 bases matching TRBD1. Germline V CDR1 and CDR2: ENHRY, SYGVKD. V lost 7 bases, J lost 0 bases, and 2 bases stayed unmatched. The CDR3 contains 13 residues. Here the CDR3 reads CAITGTVNTEAFF. Here the CDR3 DNA reads TGTGCCATCACCGGGACAGTGAACACTGAAGCTTTCTTT.

This rearrangement joins TRBV6-2 or TRBV6-3 to TRBJ2-7; 7 nucleotides agree with TRBD1. The CDR3 length is 14 residues. Germline trimming cut 8 bases from V and 1 base from J; bases unmatched to any gene: 8. The germline V gene encodes CDR1 MNHEY and CDR2 SVGEGT. The DNA for the CDR3 is TGTGCCAGCGGAGCCGGGACAGTTTCCTACGAGCAGTACTTC. This translates into CASGAGTVSYEQYF.

The chain is built from TRBV18 and TRBJ1-5; 7 nucleotides line up with TRBD1. Germline CDR1 reads KGHSH; CDR2 reads LQKENI. CDR3 length: 18 amino acids. Losses at the gene ends were 3 bases for V and 2 bases for J; bases not matched to a gene: 13. The CDR3 nucleotides read TGTGCCAGCTCACCTCCTAGCAGGGGGGGATCGGGCAATCAGCCCCAGCATTTT. Translation gives CASSPPSRGGSGNQPQHF.

V gene TRBV12-3 or TRBV12-4 combines with J gene TRBJ2-5; perhaps D is TRBD1 or TRBD2 (5 bases each). CDR3 length: 15 residues. The ends were cut back, 5 bases at V and 2 bases at J, with 15 bases in the middle. Written as DNA, the CDR3 is TGTGCCAGCAGTGCCATCCGGGACCGACAAGAGACCCAGTACTTC. Amino acid sequence: CASSAIRDRQETQYF.

This chain connects TRBV29-1 to TRBJ2-3; TRBD1 is a possible D gene (6 bases). The V end lost 3 bases, the J end lost 0 bases, and 19 bases lay between the germline ends. Germline assignment: CDR1 SQVTM and CDR2 ANQGSEA. This CDR3 is built from 17 residues. The CDR3 is CSVDLSQGPASTDTQYF. In DNA form, the CDR3 reads TGCAGCGTTGACCTATCCCAGGGGCCGGCCAGCACAGATACGCAGTATTTT.

This clonotype has more than one count but fewer than ten. The chain has TRBV6-1 and TRBJ1-2; D uncertain. Deletions cut 6 bases from V and 4 bases from J, with 3 bases between. The CDR3 is 10 amino acids. Germline V gene sequence: CDR1 MNHNS, CDR2 SASEGT. The CDR3 DNA is TGTGCCAGCAGCGGCTATGGCTACACCTTC. Its protein is CASSGYGYTF.

This sequence joins TRBV4-1 and TRBJ2-5; D not certain. Germline V CDR1 and CDR2: MGHRA, YSYEKL. V lost 1 base, J lost 4 bases, and 13 bases lay in between. The CDR3 loop spans 15 amino acids. The CDR3 region is CASSQVTAYRETQYF. The CDR3 coding sequence is TGCGCCAGCAGCCAAGTCACAGCCTACCGAGAGACCCAGTACTTC.